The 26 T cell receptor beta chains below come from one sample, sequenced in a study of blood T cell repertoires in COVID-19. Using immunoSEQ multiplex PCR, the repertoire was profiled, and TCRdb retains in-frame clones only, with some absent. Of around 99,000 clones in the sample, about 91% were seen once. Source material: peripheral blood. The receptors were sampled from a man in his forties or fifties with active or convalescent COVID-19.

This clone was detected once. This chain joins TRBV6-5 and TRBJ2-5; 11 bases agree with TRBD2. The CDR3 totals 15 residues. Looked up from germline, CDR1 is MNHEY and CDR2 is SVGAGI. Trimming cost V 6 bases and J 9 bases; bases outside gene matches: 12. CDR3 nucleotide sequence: TGTGCCAGCAGCATATCACTAGCGGGAGTTGGGTCCCAGTACTTC. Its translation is CASSISLAGVGSQYF.

The chain's CDR3 is CASSYPGTGHYEQYF. CDR3 nucleotides: TGTGCCAGCAGCTACCCCGGGACAGGGCACTACGAGCAGTACTTC. The chain recombines TRBV7-2 with TRBJ2-7; 9 nucleotides align to TRBD1. Trimming cost V 4 bases and J 3 bases; bases outside gene matches: 7. The CDR3 length is 15 residues. The germline gives CDR1 SGHTA, CDR2 FQGNSA.

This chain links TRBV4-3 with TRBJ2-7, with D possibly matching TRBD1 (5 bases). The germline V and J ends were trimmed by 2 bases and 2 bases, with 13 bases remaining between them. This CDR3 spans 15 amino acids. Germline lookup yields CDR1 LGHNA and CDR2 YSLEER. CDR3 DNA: TGCGCCAGCAGCCAAAACCATGCAGGGACCTACGAGCAGTACTTC. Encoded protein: CASSQNHAGTYEQYF.

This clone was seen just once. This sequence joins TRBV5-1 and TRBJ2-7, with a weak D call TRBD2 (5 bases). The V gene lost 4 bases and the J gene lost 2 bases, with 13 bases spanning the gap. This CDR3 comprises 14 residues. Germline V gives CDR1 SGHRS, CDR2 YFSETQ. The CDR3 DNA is TGCGCCAGCAGCCCGACCGGAGGAGCCTACGAGCAGTACTTC. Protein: CASSPTGGAYEQYF. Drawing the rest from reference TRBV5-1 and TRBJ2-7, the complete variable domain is KAGVTQTPRYLIKTRGQQVTLSCSPISGHRSVSWYQQTPGQGLQFLFEYFSETQRNKGNFPGRFSGRQFSNSRSEMNVSTLELGDSALYLCASSPTGGAYEQYFGPGTRLTVT.

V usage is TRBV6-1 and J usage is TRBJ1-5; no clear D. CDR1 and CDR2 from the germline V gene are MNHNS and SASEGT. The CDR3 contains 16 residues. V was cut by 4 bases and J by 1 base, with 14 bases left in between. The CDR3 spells CASSAFFLGSNQPQHF. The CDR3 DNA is TGTGCCAGCAGTGCGTTTTTCCTAGGAAGCAATCAGCCCCAGCATTTT.

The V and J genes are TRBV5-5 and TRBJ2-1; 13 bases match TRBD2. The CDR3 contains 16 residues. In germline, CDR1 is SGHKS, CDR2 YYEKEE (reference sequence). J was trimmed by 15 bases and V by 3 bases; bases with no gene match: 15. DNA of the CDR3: TGTGCCAGCAGCTCCCAACAACGGACTAGCGGGAGATGGTGGTTCTTC. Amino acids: CASSSQQRTSGRWWFF.

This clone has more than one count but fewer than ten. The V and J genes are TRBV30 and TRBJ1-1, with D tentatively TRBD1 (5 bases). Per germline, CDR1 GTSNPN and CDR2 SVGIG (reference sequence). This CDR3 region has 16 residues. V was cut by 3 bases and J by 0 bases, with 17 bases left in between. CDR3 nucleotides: TGTGCCTGGAGAAGGGCAGGGAGGCTCATGAACACTGAAGCTTTCTTT. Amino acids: CAWRRAGRLMNTEAFF.

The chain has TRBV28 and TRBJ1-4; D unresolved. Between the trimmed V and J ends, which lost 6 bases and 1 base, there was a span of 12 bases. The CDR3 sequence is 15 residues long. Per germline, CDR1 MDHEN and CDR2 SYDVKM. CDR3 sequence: CASSRPRETNEKLFF. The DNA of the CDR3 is TGTGCCAGCAGCCGACCTCGGGAAACTAATGAAAAACTGTTTTTT.

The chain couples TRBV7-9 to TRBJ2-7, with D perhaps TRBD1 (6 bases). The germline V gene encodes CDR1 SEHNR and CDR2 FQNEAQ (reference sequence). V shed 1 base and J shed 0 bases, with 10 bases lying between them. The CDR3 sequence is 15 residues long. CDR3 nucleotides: TGTGCCAGCAGCTTAGGGGGCAGGGGCTCCTACGAGCAGTACTTC. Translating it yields CASSLGGRGSYEQYF.

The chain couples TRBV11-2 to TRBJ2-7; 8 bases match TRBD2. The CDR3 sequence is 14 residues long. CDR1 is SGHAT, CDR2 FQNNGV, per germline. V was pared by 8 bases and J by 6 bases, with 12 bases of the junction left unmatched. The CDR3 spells CASREGAGVTEQYF. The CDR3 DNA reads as TGTGCCAGCCGGGAGGGAGCGGGAGTGACCGAGCAGTACTTC.

The CDR3 DNA reads TGCAGCGTTTCGAACAGCCTGAACACTGAAGCTTTCTTT. Translation gives CSVSNSLNTEAFF. V is TRBV29-1 and J is TRBJ1-1; D uncertain. Germline values: CDR1 SQVTM, CDR2 ANQGSEA. This CDR3 is built from 13 residues. The V gene lost 5 bases and the J gene lost 0 bases, with 10 bases spanning the gap.

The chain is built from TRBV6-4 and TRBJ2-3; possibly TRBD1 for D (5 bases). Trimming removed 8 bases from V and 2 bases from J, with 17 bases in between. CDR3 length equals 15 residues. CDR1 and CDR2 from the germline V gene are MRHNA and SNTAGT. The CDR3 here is CASSSSQDATDTQYF. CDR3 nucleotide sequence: TGTGCCAGCTCTTCCTCACAGGATGCCACAGATACGCAGTATTTT.

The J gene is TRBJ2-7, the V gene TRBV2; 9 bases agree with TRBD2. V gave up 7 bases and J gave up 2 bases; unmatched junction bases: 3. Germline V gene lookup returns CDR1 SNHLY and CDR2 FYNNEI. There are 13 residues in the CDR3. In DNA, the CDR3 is TGTGCCAGCAAGCTAGCGGGACCCTACGAGCAGTACTTC. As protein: CASKLAGPYEQYF.

CDR3 sequence (DNA): TGTGCCAGCAGCTTGGCCGGGAGGGCCCTCGTAGATGAGCAGTTCTTC. Amino acid sequence: CASSLAGRALVDEQFF. The V and J genes are TRBV5-8 and TRBJ2-1; TRBD2 matches at 8 bases. The germline gives CDR1 SGHTS, CDR2 YDEGEE. There are 16 residues in the CDR3. Losses at the gene ends were 0 bases for V and 8 bases for J; bases not matched to a gene: 10.

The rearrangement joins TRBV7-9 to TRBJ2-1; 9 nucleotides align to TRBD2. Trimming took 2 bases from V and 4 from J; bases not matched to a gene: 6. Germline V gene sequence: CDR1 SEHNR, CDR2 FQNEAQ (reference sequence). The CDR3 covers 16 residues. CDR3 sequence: CASSLPTSGPYNEQFF. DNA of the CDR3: TGTGCCAGCAGCTTACCGACTAGCGGCCCTTACAATGAGCAGTTCTTC.

CDR3 protein: CSVGGVNRGEAFF. The DNA of the CDR3 is TGCAGCGTGGGAGGGGTCAACAGAGGAGAAGCTTTCTTT. The chain couples TRBV29-1 to TRBJ1-1, with D perhaps matching TRBD1 (5 bases). Germline assignment: CDR1 SQVTM and CDR2 ANQGSEA. There are 13 residues in the CDR3. V gave up 6 bases and J gave up 8 bases, with 19 bases separating them.

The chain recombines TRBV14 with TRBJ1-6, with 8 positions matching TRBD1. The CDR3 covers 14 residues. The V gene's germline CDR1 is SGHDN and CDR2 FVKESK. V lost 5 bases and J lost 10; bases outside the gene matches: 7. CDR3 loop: CASSKQQGGSPLHF. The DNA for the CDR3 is TGTGCCAGCAGCAAACAACAGGGGGGATCACCCCTCCACTTT.

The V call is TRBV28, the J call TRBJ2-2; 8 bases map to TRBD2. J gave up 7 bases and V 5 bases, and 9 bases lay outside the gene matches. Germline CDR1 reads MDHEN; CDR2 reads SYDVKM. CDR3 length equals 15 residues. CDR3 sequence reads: CASSNPGLEVGELFF. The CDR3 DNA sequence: TGTGCCAGCAGTAATCCGGGACTAGAGGTCGGGGAGCTGTTTTTT.

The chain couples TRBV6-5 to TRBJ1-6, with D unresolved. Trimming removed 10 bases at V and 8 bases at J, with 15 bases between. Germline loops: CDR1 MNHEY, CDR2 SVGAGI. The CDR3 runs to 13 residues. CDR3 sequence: CATRPGLDSPLHF. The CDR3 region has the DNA TGTGCCACCCGCCCCGGTTTGGATTCACCCCTCCACTTT.

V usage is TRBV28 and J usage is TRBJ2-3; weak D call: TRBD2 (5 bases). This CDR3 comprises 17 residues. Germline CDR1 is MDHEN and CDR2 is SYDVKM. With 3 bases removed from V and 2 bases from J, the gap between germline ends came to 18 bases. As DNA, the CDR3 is TGTGCCAGCAGTTTTTCGGCGGGTCCCTCCCCCACAGATACGCAGTATTTT. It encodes CASSFSAGPSPTDTQYF.

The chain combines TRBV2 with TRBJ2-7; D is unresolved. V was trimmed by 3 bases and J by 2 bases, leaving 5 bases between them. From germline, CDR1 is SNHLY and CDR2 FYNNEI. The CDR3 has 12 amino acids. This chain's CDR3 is CASSDDTYEQYF. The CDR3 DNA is TGTGCCAGCAGTGACGACACCTACGAGCAGTACTTC.

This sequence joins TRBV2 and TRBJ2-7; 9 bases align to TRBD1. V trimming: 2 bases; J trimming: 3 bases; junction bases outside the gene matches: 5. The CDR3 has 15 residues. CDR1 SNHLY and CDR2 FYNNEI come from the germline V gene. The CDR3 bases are TGTGCCAGCAGTGAATTGAGGGGACAGGGCTACGAGCAGTACTTC. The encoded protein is CASSELRGQGYEQYF.

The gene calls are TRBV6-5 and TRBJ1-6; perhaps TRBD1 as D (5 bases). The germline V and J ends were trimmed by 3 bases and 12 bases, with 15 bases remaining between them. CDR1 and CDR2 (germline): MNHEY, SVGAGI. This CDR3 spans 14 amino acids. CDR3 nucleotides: TGTGCCAGCAGTTATGGGGGGGGTTTTAGACCCCTCCACTTT. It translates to CASSYGGGFRPLHF.

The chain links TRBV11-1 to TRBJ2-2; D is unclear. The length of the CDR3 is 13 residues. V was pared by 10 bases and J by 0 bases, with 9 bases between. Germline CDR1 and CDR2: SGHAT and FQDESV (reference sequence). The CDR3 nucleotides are TGTGCCATCGGTTCGCCGAACACCGGGGAGCTGTTTTTT. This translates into CAIGSPNTGELFF.

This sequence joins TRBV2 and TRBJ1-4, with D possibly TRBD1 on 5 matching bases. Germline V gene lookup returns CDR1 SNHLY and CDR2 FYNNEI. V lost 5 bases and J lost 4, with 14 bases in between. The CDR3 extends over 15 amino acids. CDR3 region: CASSTDKAINEKLFF. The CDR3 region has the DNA TGTGCCAGCAGTACGGACAAGGCAATTAATGAAAAACTGTTTTTT.

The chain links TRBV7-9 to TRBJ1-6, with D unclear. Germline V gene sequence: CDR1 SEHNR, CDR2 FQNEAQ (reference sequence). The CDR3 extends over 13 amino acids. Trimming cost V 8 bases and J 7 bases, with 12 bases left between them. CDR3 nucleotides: TGTGCCAGCGGCGTCGGGGAGAATTCACCCCTCCACTTT. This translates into CASGVGENSPLHF.